The T cell receptor beta chain under discussion was sequenced for a study of blood T cell repertoires in COVID-19. Study-level background: Sources were T cells, B-cell-depleted T cells, or PBMCs; the material itself was cDNA or gDNA.

Data came from immunoSEQ multiplex PCR; TCRdb stores just in-frame clones and leaves some out. The table has over 100,000 clones, roughly 90% seen once. The sample was peripheral blood. The TCR was taken from a woman between 50 and 59 years old with COVID-19, enrolled during active disease.

The CDR3 spells CASSQERSTGSPYEQYF. As DNA, the CDR3 is TGCGCCAGCAGCCAAGAGAGGTCTACAGGGTCACCCTACGAGCAGTACTTC. The chain combines TRBV4-1 with TRBJ2-7; perhaps TRBD1 as D (6 bases). Germline CDR1 is MGHRA and CDR2 is YSYEKL. This CDR3 has 17 residues. The V end lost 0 bases, the J end lost 2 bases, and 17 bases lay between the germline ends.